This T cell receptor (beta chain) is from a study of T cells after yellow fever vaccination. V lost 5 bases and J 3 bases, leaving 13 bases between the germline ends. The CDR3 runs to 14 residues. CDR1 is MGHRA and CDR2 is YSYEKL in the germline V gene. TCRdb re-analysed the 5' RACE reads in MiXCR, keeping a single row per CDR3 protein. The table has around 310,000 distinct CDR3 sequences, around 4.1% seen once. This clonotype has a count of ten or more. The chain joins TRBV4-1 to TRBJ2-5, with a tentative D call TRBD1 (5 bases). The receptor's source is a man aged 18-30 years who received the YFV17D yellow fever vaccine. The sequences come from PBMCs, collected 5 days after the yellow fever booster vaccination. Here the CDR3 reads CASSVLAGKETQYF. For the CDR3, the DNA is TGCGCCAGCAGCGTCTTGGCAGGGAAAGAGACCCAGTACTTC.